This T cell receptor beta chain originates from a study of post-analysis software for immune sequencing data. Study as a whole: Recorded subtypes: relapsing-remitting, secondary progressive, progressive-relapsing; some patients unannotated. Study results and caveats: Samples from one preparation batch, clustered by F measure, grouped strongly together. Five or six TRBV segments, TRBV5-6, TRBV5-1 and TRBV20-1 among them, were found more frequent in patients than controls.

CDR1 and CDR2 from the germline V gene are SNHLY and FYNNEI. V shed 7 bases and J shed 1 base, with 14 bases lying between them. The CDR3 totals 15 residues. Prepared libraries of TCR beta cDNA carried unique molecular identifiers. Input populations of about 1 to 11 million T cells gave rise to around 500,000 cDNA molecules. TCRdb fed the PCR reads into MiXCR, producing one record per CDR3 protein. The profile shows about 200,000 distinct CDR3 sequences, 25% to 35% of them singletons. A remark on this clonotype: The antigen is not known.

The V gene is TRBV2, the J gene TRBJ1-5; tentatively, D is TRBD1 (5 bases). The clonotype comes from a girl aged 2-17 years with multiple sclerosis. The sequencing sample was made of blood. CDR3 amino acids: CASTLWDGSNQPQHF. The CDR3 DNA sequence: TGTGCCAGCACCCTTTGGGACGGCAGCAATCAGCCCCAGCATTTT.